The T cell receptor beta chain described here comes from a study of OX40 agonist ivuxolimab in advanced cancers. From germline, CDR1 is MRHNA and CDR2 SNTAGT. With 8 bases removed from V and 6 bases from J, the gap between germline ends came to 17 bases. This CDR3 is 15 amino acids long. Data came from immunoSEQ multiplex PCR; TCRdb stores just in-frame clones and leaves some out. The sample carries about 72,000 clones, roughly nine tenths recorded once. The V and J genes are TRBV6-4 and TRBJ1-6; D might be TRBD1 (6 bases). Sequencing was performed on CD4+ or CD8+ T cells sorted from blood, taken in a trial of the OX40 agonist ivuxolimab. The TCR was taken from an adult with an advanced solid tumor such as melanoma, head and neck, liver or kidney cancer. CDR3 loop: CASARQGRGNSPLHF. Written as DNA, the CDR3 is TGTGCCAGCGCTCGGCAGGGGAGAGGTAATTCACCCCTCCACTTT.